This T cell receptor beta chain was sequenced during a study of vaccination and CD4 T cells after COVID-19. Notes on the study in general: It was found that, in convalescent patients, 304 of 307 vaccine-specific clones were spike mono-reactive.

In this sample, this clonotype turned up once. Its antigen is unidentified. Stated treatment: approximately nine-day PBMC culture with coronavirus spike peptide pools or control peptides (ViraFEST assay). Half of the medium was exchanged for fresh IL-2 medium, first on day 3 and then on day 7. Germline V gene data show CDR1 as ENHRY and CDR2 as SYGVKD. The ends lost 4 bases at V and 9 bases at J; junction bases unmatched: 10. The CDR3 runs 15 residues. The Oncomine TCR Beta short-read assay sequenced DNA from cultured CD4+ T cells. TCRdb itself ran the PCR reads through MiXCR, one entry per CDR3 protein. The sample has 15,000 to 20,000 distinct CDR3 sequences; roughly 48% are singletons.

This chain links TRBV10-3 with TRBJ2-1, with 9 bases fitting TRBD2. This sequence was found in a human donor who had recovered from COVID-19. Specimen: CD4+ T cells from blood, cultured in vitro, collected before SARS-CoV-2 vaccination. The CDR3 region is CAISGPASGASEQFF. The CDR3 region has the DNA TGTGCCATCAGTGGTCCGGCTAGCGGGGCTAGTGAGCAGTTCTTC.